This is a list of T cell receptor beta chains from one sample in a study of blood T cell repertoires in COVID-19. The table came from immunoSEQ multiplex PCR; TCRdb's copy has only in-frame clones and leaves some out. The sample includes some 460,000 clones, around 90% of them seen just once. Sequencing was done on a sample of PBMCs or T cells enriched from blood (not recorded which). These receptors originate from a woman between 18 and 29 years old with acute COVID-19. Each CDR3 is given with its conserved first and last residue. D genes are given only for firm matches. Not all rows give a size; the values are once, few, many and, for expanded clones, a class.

CDR3 protein: CASSTSPSSYNEQFF
CDR3 DNA: TGTGCCAGTAGTACCTCTCCGAGCTCCTACAATGAGCAGTTCTTC
V gene: TRBV19
CDR3 length: 15
D gene: -
clone size: -
J gene: TRBJ2-1

CDR3 protein: CASSLYVAGGPSDTQYF
CDR3 DNA: TGTGCCAGCAGCTTGTATGTAGCGGGAGGGCCATCAGATACGCAGTATTTT
V gene: TRBV7-2
CDR3 length: 17
D gene: TRBD2
clone size: -
J gene: TRBJ2-3

CDR3 protein: CASSSFPGNREKLFF
CDR3 DNA: TGTGCCAGCAGCTCTTTTCCCGGGAACCGTGAAAAACTGTTTTTT
V gene: TRBV7-9
CDR3 length: 15
D gene: -
clone size: -
J gene: TRBJ1-4

CDR3 protein: CASSRGETQYF
CDR3 DNA: TGTGCCAGCTCTAGGGGGGAGACCCAGTACTTC
V gene: TRBV12-3/TRBV12-4
CDR3 length: 11
D gene: -
clone size: -
J gene: TRBJ2-5

CDR3 protein: CASSLVRNYGYTF
CDR3 DNA: TGTGCCAGCAGCTTGGTGCGGAACTATGGCTACACCTTC
V gene: TRBV5-4
CDR3 length: 13
D gene: -
clone size: -
J gene: TRBJ1-2

CDR3 protein: CASSNRGRSYNEQFF
CDR3 DNA: TGTGCCAGCAGCAACAGGGGGCGCTCCTACAATGAGCAGTTCTTC
V gene: TRBV6-5
CDR3 length: 15
D gene: TRBD1
clone size: -
J gene: TRBJ2-1

CDR3 protein: CASSPGASGNTIYF
CDR3 DNA: TGTGCCAGTAGTCCAGGCGCATCTGGAAACACCATATATTTT
V gene: TRBV19
CDR3 length: 14
D gene: -
clone size: -
J gene: TRBJ1-3

CDR3 protein: CASSLKAAGGPHNEQFF
CDR3 DNA: TGTGCCAGCAGCCTCAAAGCCGCGGGAGGGCCCCACAATGAGCAGTTCTTC
V gene: TRBV9
CDR3 length: 17
D gene: TRBD2
clone size: -
J gene: TRBJ2-1

CDR3 protein: CASSDPDTGDSSTDTQYF
CDR3 DNA: TGTGCCAGCAGTGACCCCGATACAGGGGACTCTAGCACAGATACGCAGTATTTT
V gene: TRBV25-1
CDR3 length: 18
D gene: -
clone size: -
J gene: TRBJ2-3

CDR3 protein: CAALGQANQPQHF
CDR3 DNA: TGTGCCGCCCTGGGACAGGCGAATCAGCCCCAGCATTTT
V gene: TRBV28
CDR3 length: 13
D gene: TRBD1
clone size: -
J gene: TRBJ1-5

CDR3 protein: CATSRERRGYGYTF
CDR3 DNA: TGTGCCACCAGCAGAGAACGCAGGGGCTATGGCTACACCTTC
V gene: TRBV15
CDR3 length: 14
D gene: -
clone size: few
J gene: TRBJ1-2

CDR3 protein: CASSSLRLAGKETQYF
CDR3 DNA: TGTGCCAGCAGTTCCCTCCGACTAGCGGGAAAAGAGACCCAGTACTTC
V gene: TRBV6-2/TRBV6-3
CDR3 length: 16
D gene: TRBD2
clone size: -
J gene: TRBJ2-5

CDR3 protein: CASSTQTGGTYEAFF
CDR3 DNA: TGTGCCAGCAGCACCCAAACAGGGGGGACATATGAAGCTTTCTTT
V gene: TRBV27
CDR3 length: 15
D gene: TRBD1
clone size: -
J gene: TRBJ1-1

CDR3 protein: CASSHHRDRVSLLSGNTIYF
CDR3 DNA: TGTGCCAGCAGCCACCACCGGGACAGGGTTTCCCTTCTCTCTGGAAACACCATATATTTT
V gene: TRBV9
CDR3 length: 20
D gene: TRBD1
clone size: -
J gene: TRBJ1-3

CDR3 protein: CAWSVRSGKLFF
CDR3 DNA: TGTGCCTGGAGTGTCCGCTCGGGAAAACTGTTTTTT
V gene: TRBV30
CDR3 length: 12
D gene: -
clone size: few
J gene: TRBJ1-4

CDR3 protein: CASTTTSGSGETQYF
CDR3 DNA: TGTGCCAGCACCACGACTAGCGGGAGCGGGGAGACCCAGTACTTC
V gene: TRBV9
CDR3 length: 15
D gene: TRBD2
clone size: few
J gene: TRBJ2-5

CDR3 protein: CASSFGQRGTEAFF
CDR3 DNA: TGTGCCAGCAGCTTTGGACAGCGGGGCACTGAAGCTTTCTTT
V gene: TRBV7-8
CDR3 length: 14
D gene: -
clone size: -
J gene: TRBJ1-1

CDR3 protein: CASSSLQGDTGELFF
CDR3 DNA: TGTGCCAGCAGCTCCTTACAGGGCGACACCGGGGAGCTGTTTTTT
V gene: TRBV11-2
CDR3 length: 15
D gene: -
clone size: -
J gene: TRBJ2-2

CDR3 protein: CASSRGTEWEAFF
CDR3 DNA: TGTGCCAGCAGTAGAGGGACAGAATGGGAAGCTTTCTTT
V gene: TRBV27
CDR3 length: 13
D gene: TRBD1
clone size: -
J gene: TRBJ1-1

CDR3 protein: CASSLLAGSTDTQYF
CDR3 DNA: TGTGCCAGCAGCTTGCTAGCGGGGAGCACAGATACGCAGTATTTT
V gene: TRBV5-6
CDR3 length: 15
D gene: TRBD2
clone size: -
J gene: TRBJ2-3

CDR3 protein: CASSSGTASTEAFF
CDR3 DNA: TGTGCCAGCAGCTCTGGGACAGCTTCCACTGAAGCTTTCTTT
V gene: TRBV7-2
CDR3 length: 14
D gene: TRBD1
clone size: -
J gene: TRBJ1-1

CDR3 protein: CASSLEFSQGQGYTF
CDR3 DNA: TGCGCCAGCAGCTTGGAATTTTCGCAGGGCCAGGGCTACACCTTC
V gene: TRBV5-1
CDR3 length: 15
D gene: -
clone size: -
J gene: TRBJ1-2

CDR3 protein: CARNSSSYNSPLHF
CDR3 DNA: TGTGCCAGAAACAGCAGCTCCTATAATTCACCCCTCCACTTT
V gene: TRBV6-4
CDR3 length: 14
D gene: -
clone size: -
J gene: TRBJ1-6

CDR3 protein: CASSLGTGQGQNQPQHF
CDR3 DNA: TGTGCCAGCAGCTTAGGGACCGGACAGGGGCAAAATCAGCCCCAGCATTTT
V gene: TRBV7-8
CDR3 length: 17
D gene: TRBD1
clone size: -
J gene: TRBJ1-5

CDR3 protein: CASRENSGVQNEQFF
CDR3 DNA: TGTGCCAGCAGGGAAAATAGCGGGGTCCAAAATGAGCAGTTCTTC
V gene: TRBV7-2
CDR3 length: 15
D gene: TRBD2
clone size: -
J gene: TRBJ2-1

CDR3 protein: CASSSTRGYEQYF
CDR3 DNA: TGTGCCAGCAGCTCTACTCGGGGGTACGAGCAGTACTTC
V gene: TRBV7-8
CDR3 length: 13
D gene: -
clone size: -
J gene: TRBJ2-7

CDR3 protein: CATGRVGPQDTQYF
CDR3 DNA: TGTGCCACCGGAAGAGTGGGCCCCCAAGATACGCAGTATTTT
V gene: TRBV15
CDR3 length: 14
D gene: -
clone size: -
J gene: TRBJ2-3

CDR3 protein: CASSIRGRRDTEAFF
CDR3 DNA: TGTGCCAGTAGTATCAGGGGGAGAAGAGACACTGAAGCTTTCTTT
V gene: TRBV19
CDR3 length: 15
D gene: TRBD1
clone size: -
J gene: TRBJ1-1

CDR3 protein: CSVTRGGTEAFF
CDR3 DNA: TGCAGCGTTACCCGGGGGGGGACTGAAGCTTTCTTT
V gene: TRBV29-1
CDR3 length: 12
D gene: -
clone size: -
J gene: TRBJ1-1

CDR3 protein: CASNLGPVGSYNEQFF
CDR3 DNA: TGTGCCAGCAATCTGGGGCCGGTCGGGTCCTACAATGAGCAGTTCTTC
V gene: TRBV27
CDR3 length: 16
D gene: -
clone size: -
J gene: TRBJ2-1

CDR3 protein: CASSLGQGYLANVLTF
CDR3 DNA: TGCGCCAGCAGCTTAGGACAGGGCTATTTGGCCAACGTCCTGACTTTC
V gene: TRBV5-1
CDR3 length: 16
D gene: TRBD1
clone size: once
J gene: TRBJ2-6

CDR3 protein: CASSPTGRYEKLFF
CDR3 DNA: TGTGCCAGCTCCCCGACAGGGCGGTATGAAAAACTGTTTTTT
V gene: TRBV18
CDR3 length: 14
D gene: TRBD1
clone size: -
J gene: TRBJ1-4

CDR3 protein: CAGSSPRQGYDSPLHF
CDR3 DNA: TGTGCCGGTAGTTCCCCCAGGCAGGGGTACGATTCACCCCTCCACTTT
V gene: TRBV19
CDR3 length: 16
D gene: -
clone size: -
J gene: TRBJ1-6

CDR3 protein: CASSEQGAVGYTF
CDR3 DNA: TGTGCCAGCAGTGAACAGGGGGCGGTTGGCTACACCTTC
V gene: TRBV28
CDR3 length: 13
D gene: TRBD1
clone size: -
J gene: TRBJ1-2

CDR3 protein: CASSFASGGINTQYF
CDR3 DNA: TGTGCCAGCAGCTTCGCTAGCGGGGGAATAAATACGCAGTATTTT
V gene: TRBV7-2
CDR3 length: 15
D gene: TRBD2
clone size: -
J gene: TRBJ2-3

CDR3 protein: CASSFFGRAQYF
CDR3 DNA: TGTGCCAGCAGCTTTTTCGGGAGGGCGCAGTATTTT
V gene: TRBV7-9
CDR3 length: 12
D gene: TRBD2
clone size: -
J gene: TRBJ2-3

CDR3 protein: CASSPRRGSPLHF
CDR3 DNA: TGTGCTAGCAGCCCCCGGCGAGGATCACCCCTCCACTTT
V gene: TRBV7-7
CDR3 length: 13
D gene: -
clone size: -
J gene: TRBJ1-6

CDR3 protein: CASRQGQVTSGANVLTF
CDR3 DNA: TGTGCCAGCAGACAAGGACAGGTTACCTCTGGGGCCAACGTCCTGACTTTC
V gene: TRBV9
CDR3 length: 17
D gene: TRBD1
clone size: -
J gene: TRBJ2-6

CDR3 protein: CASKGQARGPQHF
CDR3 DNA: TGTGCCAGCAAAGGACAGGCCAGGGGGCCCCAGCATTTT
V gene: TRBV28
CDR3 length: 13
D gene: TRBD1
clone size: once
J gene: TRBJ1-5

CDR3 protein: CASSQPQQGSYEQYF
CDR3 DNA: TGTGCCAGCAGCCAACCTCAACAGGGTTCCTACGAGCAGTACTTC
V gene: TRBV7-2
CDR3 length: 15
D gene: -
clone size: few
J gene: TRBJ2-7